This T cell receptor (beta chain) stems from a study of OX40 agonist ivuxolimab in advanced cancers. Background on the whole study: Ivuxolimab, which targeted the costimulatory receptor OX40 (CD134), was an agonistic, fully human IgG2 monoclonal antibody. Intravenous ivuxolimab was administered to patients every 2 weeks at six dose levels: 0.01, 0.1, 0.3, 1.5, 3 and 10 mg/kg. Of the roughly 51 patients in dose escalation, some 20 had hepatocellular carcinoma, about 15 had melanoma, 9 had renal cell carcinoma and 9 had head and neck cancer. A male proportion of around 80% and a mean age of about 60 years, ranging from about 23 to 79, were recorded for the dose-escalation cohort. Patients were allowed to have had prior anti-PD-1, anti-PD-L1 or anti-CTLA-4 therapy, and approximately 40% of the dose-escalation patients had been treated with checkpoint inhibitors. Three dose-escalation patients achieved partial responses, one with hepatocellular carcinoma and two with cutaneous melanoma. Peripheral TCRbeta sequencing aimed to test whether ivuxolimab altered TCR sequence diversity and caused clonal T-cell expansion. The paper describes the monotherapy dose-escalation part (N of about 57 patients) of the phase I trial of ivuxolimab.

Here is what the overall study found, with its caveats: Low levels of normalized T-cell clonal expansion were also seen in some patients who did not respond. Which antigens the clonally expanded peripheral T cells were specific for was not determined. Clonal expansion of both CD4+ and CD8+ blood T cells was observed from baseline to week 6 at doses 0.1 to 3.0 mg/kg. In partial responders in the 0.1-3.0 mg/kg groups, normalized peripheral clonal expansion was found to be among the lowest, especially among CD8+ T cells. After ivuxolimab, more expanded clones were found on average in CD8+ T cells than in CD4+ T cells.

The trial excluded patients who had a history of autoimmune disease or who were on systemic immunosuppression. Peripheral blood for TCR sequencing was drawn from every dose cohort at baseline, at cycle 4 day 1 and at cycle 7 day 1. Samples came from an open-label, multicenter, first-in-human phase I dose-escalation trial of ivuxolimab. Adults with locally advanced or metastatic head and neck squamous cell, hepatocellular, melanoma or renal cell carcinoma were enrolled in the trial. CD4+ and CD8+ T cells were sorted separately from peripheral blood before TCR sequencing. Details on this clone: Its binding antigen is unknown. No much larger clone is present one base from it, and per-base qualities are unavailable.

To sequence the TCRbeta CDR3 region, genomic DNA was isolated from the sorted cells. The immunoSEQ Assay was used to sequence the TCRbeta CDR3 regions. Held by TCRdb, this immuneACCESS table contains in-frame sequences only and omits some clones. Under half of the omission traces to an unresolved V gene where checked; the cause of the rest is unknown. The sample data list tens of thousands of clones, and roughly 80% of these were observed just once. The ten largest clonotypes hold 2.4% of the sample. The CDR3 runs 16 residues from the cysteine to the phenylalanine. Just the 48-base CDR3 DNA is kept, in frame starting at base 1. The germline V gene encodes CDR1 SGHVS and CDR2 FQNEAQ.

The sequences come from CD4+ or CD8+ T cells sorted from blood, collected in a trial of the OX40 agonist ivuxolimab. The receptor was derived from an adult with an advanced solid tumor such as melanoma, head and neck, liver or kidney cancer. Recombination linked TRBV7-8 to TRBJ2-5; TRBD1 lines up with 7 middle nucleotides. The end of the DNA aligns better with TRBJ2-7, so the J call may be wrong. The CDR3 reads as follows: CASSQSSGTDFYEQYF. The DNA reads as follows: TGTGCCAGCAGCCAATCCTCCGGGACAGATTTCTACGAGCAGTACTTC.